The 15 T cell receptor beta chains below all came from one sample that was sequenced in a study of blood T cell repertoires in COVID-19. Assay: immunoSEQ multiplex PCR; the TCRdb copy retains only in-frame clones and omits some. The top ten clones hold less than 20% of a sample with more than 45,000 clones, about 90% of them seen once. Sequencing was carried out using peripheral blood. Receptors originate from a human donor with active COVID-19. The donor label of this sample is uncertain.

Worth noting for this clone: An end of the junction differs from the germline gene, which may be a read error. The chain is built from TRBV6-2 or TRBV6-3 and TRBJ2-7, with 9 bases that match TRBD1. This CDR3 spans 13 amino acids. Germline loops: CDR1 MNHEY, CDR2 SVGEGT. CDR3 protein: CASSYSGGQGKIF. For the CDR3, the DNA is TGTGCCAGCAGTTACTCGGGGGGACAGGGAAAAATCTTC.

The chain couples TRBV5-8 to TRBJ2-1; 7 positions match TRBD1. Germline lookup yields CDR1 SGHTS and CDR2 YDEGEE. The CDR3 is 16 amino acids. The V and J ends lost 5 bases and 6 bases, in that order; junction bases with no gene match: 14. CDR3 loop: CASRHDRVTTTNEQFF. The CDR3 nucleotides read TGTGCCAGCAGACACGACAGGGTAACTACAACCAATGAGCAGTTCTTC.

The gene calls are TRBV5-1 and TRBJ1-4, with D hard to call. Deletions cut 0 bases from V and 4 bases from J, with 10 bases between. This CDR3 has 15 residues. Germline V gives CDR1 SGHRS, CDR2 YFSETQ. The CDR3 spells CASSLGFSGNEKLFF. In nucleotides, the CDR3 is TGCGCCAGCAGCTTGGGGTTCTCGGGTAATGAAAAACTGTTTTTT.

This clone was counted once. The chain combines TRBV10-3 with TRBJ2-1, with 7 bases lining up with TRBD1. The germline V gene encodes CDR1 ENHRY and CDR2 SYGVKD. J lost 2 bases, V lost 3 bases, and 4 bases had no gene match. The CDR3 extends over 15 amino acids. In DNA, the CDR3 is TGTGCCATCAGTGATACAGGGGTACCCTACAATGAGCAGTTCTTC. Amino acid sequence: CAISDTGVPYNEQFF.

Written as DNA, the CDR3 is TGTGCCAGCAGCCCTCAGGGGCGGGGGGGCCTAGGTGAGCAGTTCTTC. Translation gives CASSPQGRGGLGEQFF. The V call is TRBV11-2, the J call TRBJ2-1; 9 positions match TRBD2. The length of the CDR3 is 16 residues. V dropped 5 bases and J dropped 9; count of bases not matched to a gene: 14. CDR1 and CDR2 from the germline V gene are SGHAT and FQNNGV.

The chain couples TRBV6-5 to TRBJ1-2, with TRBD1 identical over 10 bases. The germline CDR1 and CDR2 sequences are MNHEY and SVGAGI. The CDR3 spans 15 residues. V trimming: 2 bases; J trimming: 6 bases; junction bases outside the gene matches: 6. For the CDR3, the DNA is TGTGCCAGCAGTTACGCGACAGGGGGCCTGAATGGCTACACCTTC. Protein sequence: CASSYATGGLNGYTF.

J is TRBJ1-3 and V is TRBV9; 7 bases fit TRBD1. This CDR3 has 16 amino acids. Germline V lookup: CDR1 SGDLS, CDR2 YYNGEE. Germline trimming cut 0 bases from V and 4 bases from J; bases unmatched to any gene: 7. CDR3 nucleotides: TGTGCCAGCAGCGTAGCAGGGGGGATAAGGGGAAACACCATATATTTT. Amino acids: CASSVAGGIRGNTIYF. Full variable domain (missing parts from reference TRBV9 and TRBJ1-3): DSGVTQTPKHLITATGQRVTLRCSPRSGDLSVYWYQQSLDQGLQFLIQYYNGEERAKGNILERFSAQQFPDLHSELNLSSLELGDSALYFCASSVAGGIRGNTIYFGEGSWLTVV.

The gene calls are TRBV5-5 and TRBJ1-1; D not resolved. The CDR3 consists of 13 residues. Trimming stripped 3 bases from V and 1 base from J, with 7 bases between. Germline CDR1 is SGHKS and CDR2 is YYEKEE (reference sequence). CDR3 bases: TGTGCCAGCAGCTCCACACCGAACACTGAAGCTTTCTTT. Its protein product is CASSSTPNTEAFF.

The chain uses TRBV19 and TRBJ1-1; D might be TRBD1 (6 bases). Trimming shortened V by 5 bases and J by 1 base, and 14 bases separated the two germline ends. The germline CDR1 and CDR2 sequences are LNHDA and SQIVND (reference sequence). The CDR3 length is 15 residues. In nucleotides, the CDR3 is TGTGCCAGTAGTCCCCCCACAGGGACGAACACTGAAGCTTTCTTT. It specifies CASSPPTGTNTEAFF.

V gene TRBV7-2 combines with J gene TRBJ1-3, with 10 bases that match TRBD1. J lost 7 bases, V lost 5 bases, and 5 bases had no gene match. CDR1 is SGHTA, CDR2 FQGNSA, per germline. The CDR3 sequence is 14 residues long. The CDR3 DNA sequence: TGTGCCAGCAGCCTATCGACAGGGGGCAACACCATATATTTT. Residues: CASSLSTGGNTIYF.

The chain is built from TRBV7-2 and TRBJ2-7, with D perhaps matching TRBD1 (5 bases). CDR3 length: 16 amino acids. Germline V gene sequence: CDR1 SGHTA, CDR2 FQGNSA. V lost 6 bases, J lost 2 bases, and 20 bases lay in between. In DNA form, the CDR3 reads TGTGCCAGCAGTCACAGGCCCACACAATCAACCTACGAGCAGTACTTC. Protein sequence: CASSHRPTQSTYEQYF.

The genes are TRBV24-1 and TRBJ2-7; 7 nucleotides agree with TRBD1. This CDR3 is built from 16 residues. The germline gives CDR1 KGHDR, CDR2 SFDVKD. Trimming took 2 bases from V and 6 from J; bases not matched to a gene: 12. CDR3 sequence (DNA): TGTGCCACCAGTGATTCCCGGGCAGGGGGACCTACCGAGCAGTACTTC. It translates to CATSDSRAGGPTEQYF.

The rearrangement links TRBV6-5 to TRBJ1-3; D uncertain. Germline loops: CDR1 MNHEY, CDR2 SVGAGI. The germline V and J ends were trimmed by 2 bases and 2 bases, with 7 bases remaining between them. This CDR3 is 14 amino acids long. The CDR3 sequence: CASSYAKTGNTIYF. The CDR3 nucleotides read TGTGCCAGCAGTTACGCTAAAACTGGAAACACCATATATTTT.

The chain is built from TRBV7-6 and TRBJ2-3; TRBD1 agrees at 7 bases. CDR3 length: 16 amino acids. V shed 4 bases and J 3 bases; nucleotides not matched to a gene: 10. From germline, CDR1 is SGHVS and CDR2 FNYEAQ. CDR3: CASSSTGVKVTDTQYF. CDR3 DNA sequence: TGTGCCAGCAGCTCTACAGGGGTGAAGGTAACAGATACGCAGTATTTT.

This chain joins TRBV9 and TRBJ1-2, with TRBD1 matching 8 bases. The length of the CDR3 is 14 residues. Germline loops: CDR1 SGDLS, CDR2 YYNGEE. The J segment lost 4 bases and the V segment lost 4 bases, leaving 6 bases of the junction unmatched. The CDR3 DNA is TGTGCCAGCAGCCCCCGACAGGGGATCTATGGCTACACCTTC. Amino acid sequence: CASSPRQGIYGYTF.